This entry features one TCR beta chain sequence. The source of the sample is a study of cytomegalovirus exposure and HLA in healthy donors. The primer mix had 60 Vbeta and 13 Jbeta primers. Sequencing was performed with immunoSEQ multiplex PCR; in TCRdb, only in-frame clones are kept and a portion is missing. This listing includes tens of thousands of clones. The CDR3 is 15 residues long. Germline V gives CDR1 MNHEY, CDR2 SMNVEV (reference sequence). Trimming took off 2 bases at V and 3 bases at J, with 14 bases between the two ends. This clonotype was sampled from a man aged 30 to 45 in good health and CMV-seronegative. This rearrangement joins TRBV27 to TRBJ2-7; D perhaps matches TRBD2 (5 bases). Sequencing input: PBMCs. The CDR3 sequence is CASSLEGSPVYEQYF. The CDR3 region has the DNA TGTGCCAGCAGTTTAGAGGGCAGTCCAGTCTACGAGCAGTACTTC.